This TCR beta chain emerged from a study of blood T cells in healthy people across ages. For the second PCR, which ran for about 6 to 12 cycles, a sample-barcoded 5' primer and a J-beta primer mix were used. TCRdb processed the 5' RACE reads anew with MiXCR; each CDR3 protein has one entry. The sample lists around 800,000 distinct CDR3 sequences; about 45% were seen once. Investigators took roughly 10 milliliters of peripheral blood from every donor. The source of this sequence is a man at least 80 years old in good health. Material for sequencing was blood.

Written as DNA, the CDR3 is TGCAGCGTTGAGGGTAGCTCCTACAATGAGCAGTACTTC. It codes for CSVEGSSYNEQYF. The gene calls are TRBV29-1 and TRBJ2-4; D remains ambiguous. V lost 3 bases and J 13 bases, leaving 19 bases between the germline ends. This CDR3 is built from 13 residues. The germline V gene encodes CDR1 SQVTM and CDR2 ANQGSEA.